The clone carrying this TCR beta chain has just one count. Its antigen is not known. The sample originates from a study of cytomegalovirus exposure and HLA in healthy donors. Across the study: Roughly 80 million unique TCRs from HLA-typed donors made up an early data release. Study conclusions and caveats: HLA restriction was apparent for most CMV-associated TCR beta chains in a later analysis. Clonal expansion, a later analysis showed, was greater in HLA-associated TCR beta chains than in equally common others.

The PCR had 60 Vbeta and 13 Jbeta primers. The assay was immunoSEQ multiplex PCR, and TCRdb's table has in-frame clones only and misses some. The sample lists some 200,000 clones, roughly 88% seen once, with more than 0.6% in the top ten. Healthy individuals who donated bone marrow served as the donors. The length of the CDR3 is 16 residues. Germline assignment: CDR1 LNHDA and CDR2 SQIVND (reference sequence). The chain has TRBV19 and TRBJ2-3, with TRBD2 matching 13 bases. Material: PBMCs. This TCR came from a boy aged 2 to 10 in good health and CMV-seronegative. CDR3 DNA sequence: TGTCGAATCATACGCGGACTAGCGGGAGCCACAGATACGCAGTATTTT. It translates to CRIIRGLAGATDTQYF.